Below, 10 T cell receptor beta chains from the same sample are listed, as sequenced in a study of blood T cell repertoires in COVID-19. Sequencing used immunoSEQ multiplex PCR; TCRdb keeps in-frame clones, though not all of them. Seen here are hundreds of thousands of clones, around 84% observed once, and the top ten hold 1.5% to 2%. Sequencing was done on a sample of PBMCs or T cells enriched from blood (not recorded which). The receptors come from a woman aged 45 to 65 who had recovered from COVID-19.

The chain carries TRBV9 and TRBJ2-3, with 7 positions matching TRBD2. The J segment lost 1 base and the V segment lost 0 bases, leaving 2 bases of the junction unmatched. This CDR3 has 15 amino acids. From germline, CDR1 is SGDLS and CDR2 YYNGEE. DNA of the CDR3: TGTGCCAGCAGCGTAGCCACTAGCGGCACAGATACGCAGTATTTT. Its translation is CASSVATSGTDTQYF.

The chain carries TRBV12-3 or TRBV12-4 and TRBJ2-1; 8 bases map to TRBD2. The CDR3 is 12 amino acids. The V gene end was trimmed by 5 bases and the J gene end by 6 bases; junction bases not matched to a gene: 0. The CDR3 sequence: CASSSGSNEQFF. Written as DNA, the CDR3 is TGTGCCAGCAGTAGCGGGAGCAATGAGCAGTTCTTC.

This sequence joins TRBV4-1 and TRBJ2-1, with TRBD1 as a possible D gene (6 bases). V lost 0 bases, J lost 8 bases, and 14 bases lay in between. This CDR3 has 15 amino acids. From germline, CDR1 is MGHRA and CDR2 YSYEKL. The CDR3 region has the DNA TGCGCCAGCAGCCAAGAGAGAAGCGAGGGGGATGAGCAGTTCTTC. It encodes CASSQERSEGDEQFF.

The rearrangement joins TRBV5-1 to TRBJ1-4; D uncertain. This CDR3 comprises 13 residues. CDR1 SGHRS and CDR2 YFSETQ come from the germline V gene. The ends were cut back, 1 base at V and 7 bases at J, with 8 bases in the middle. The CDR3 bases are TGCGCCAGCAGCTTGAGCGAGGCTGAAAAACTGTTTTTT. Amino acid sequence: CASSLSEAEKLFF.

This chain links TRBV5-6 with TRBJ2-6; 8 positions match TRBD1. Per germline, CDR1 SGHDT and CDR2 YYEEEE. The CDR3 has 17 amino acids. Losses at the gene ends were 5 bases for V and 0 bases for J; bases not matched to a gene: 7. CDR3 sequence: CASRRQGIYSGANVLTF. The CDR3 nucleotides are TGTGCCAGCAGGAGACAGGGGATTTACTCTGGGGCCAACGTCCTGACTTTC. Using reference TRBV5-6 and TRBJ2-6 for the parts outside the CDR3, the full variable domain is DAGVTQSPTHLIKTRGQQVTLRCSPKSGHDTVSWYQQALGQGPQFIFQYYEEEERQRGNFPDRFSGHQFPNYSSELNVNALLLGDSALYLCASRRQGIYSGANVLTFGAGSRLTVL.

This clone has just a few counts. This chain uses TRBV28 with TRBJ2-5; 13 nucleotides line up with TRBD2. Looked up from germline, CDR1 is MDHEN and CDR2 is SYDVKM. After removal of 1 base from V and 5 bases from J, the junction contained 7 bases not matched to a gene. CDR3 length: 17 residues. CDR3 DNA sequence: TGTGCCAGCAGTTTATTAGGACTAGCGGGAGTGGGGGAGACCCAGTACTTC. This sequence encodes CASSLLGLAGVGETQYF.

This chain links TRBV27 with TRBJ1-2; D gene unclear. The CDR3 spans 18 residues. CDR1 is MNHEY and CDR2 is SMNVEV in the germline V gene (reference sequence). The V end lost 4 bases, the J end lost 4 bases, and 25 bases lay between the germline ends. The CDR3 nucleotides are TGTGCCAGCAGTTCCAAGATTATTGCCCAACGGGAGTTCTATGGCTACACCTTC. It encodes CASSSKIIAQREFYGYTF.

The chain combines TRBV27 with TRBJ1-1; no firm D call. The CDR3 sequence is 14 residues long. V lost 0 bases to trimming and J lost 4 bases, with 9 bases between them. CDR1 is MNHEY, CDR2 SMNVEV, per germline (reference sequence). The CDR3 DNA sequence: TGTGCCAGCAGTTTATCGAGGGTTGTCACTGAAGCTTTCTTT. It codes for CASSLSRVVTEAFF.

Written as DNA, the CDR3 is TGTGCCATCAGTGCTGAGACAGCCTATGGCTACACCTTC. Translation: CAISAETAYGYTF. The chain recombines TRBV10-3 with TRBJ1-2; tentatively, D is TRBD1 (5 bases). The CDR3 totals 13 residues. Looked up from germline, CDR1 is ENHRY and CDR2 is SYGVKD. V was trimmed by 4 bases and J by 4 bases, leaving 10 bases between them.

The gene calls are TRBV11-1 and TRBJ2-3, with D uncertain. V gave up 1 base and J gave up 1 base, with 12 bases separating them. The length of the CDR3 is 16 residues. The germline gives CDR1 SGHAT, CDR2 FQDESV (reference sequence). The CDR3 region has the DNA TGTGCCAGCAGCTTAGGATCCGGAGCGCGCACAGATACGCAGTATTTT. Its protein is CASSLGSGARTDTQYF.